The text below deals with one TCR beta chain. CDR3 length: 12 amino acids. Trimming left V 11 bases short and J 8 bases short, with 17 bases between. MiXCR, applied by TCRdb to the RT-PCR reads, yields one record per CDR3 protein. The sample yields about 150,000 distinct CDR3 sequences, approximately 40% seen once. This sample is drawn from a study of patients and donors after allogeneic stem cell transplantation. This chain uses TRBV12-3 or TRBV12-4 with TRBJ2-3; possibly TRBD1 for D (5 bases). Sequencing was done on a sample of blood, either unsorted or a sorted T cell fraction (not recorded which). This sequence was found in a human donor who was either an allogeneic HSCT recipient or a stem cell or donor lymphocyte infusion donor (not recorded which). It is not recorded whose cells these are; they may come from a transplant donor. Here the CDR3 DNA reads TGTGCCTCAGGGCGACTGCTCGGTACGCAGTATTTT. This sequence encodes CASGRLLGTQYF.